This T cell receptor (beta chain) was observed in a study of T cells in Graves' hyperthyroidism and ophthalmopathy. Study-level background: At the time of initial diagnosis and before any treatment, peripheral blood was collected.

Study-wide findings and caveats: Blood also carried most thyroid clonotypes expanded above 0.001.

TCR beta CDR3 sequences were amplified from RNA transcripts. Using the HTBI primer set, a first-round RT-PCR was run on the TCR CDR3. Via MiXCR, TCRdb re-called the multiplex PCR reads, giving one row per CDR3 protein. The sample yields 400,000 to 550,000 distinct CDR3 sequences, 13% to 15% seen once. Trimming shortened V by 6 bases and J by 0 bases, and 9 bases separated the two germline ends. Germline assignment: CDR1 DFQATT and CDR2 SNEGSKA (reference sequence). This CDR3 spans 13 amino acids. About this clonotype itself: Its specificity is not known.

The clonotype was recovered from a woman aged 18 to 35 with Graves' hyperthyroidism. Specimen: blood. The rearrangement links TRBV20-1 to TRBJ1-3; a possible D gene is TRBD1 (6 bases). This chain's CDR3 is CSASTGSGNTIYF. The CDR3 DNA sequence: TGCAGTGCCTCGACAGGCTCTGGAAACACCATATATTTT.